This T cell receptor (beta chain) was sequenced for a study of shared clonotypes between healthy human individuals. General study results and limits: Unshared clonotypes carried lower generation probabilities than those common to all four donors.

CDR3 length: 16 residues. The germline V gene encodes CDR1 SGHDN and CDR2 FVKESK. Trimming pared 1 base from V and 5 bases from J, leaving 15 bases between. This clone was seen a single time. Its antigen is unknown. The assay was immunoSEQ multiplex PCR, and TCRdb's table has in-frame clones only and misses some. The repertoire has roughly 1.5 million clones, 95% to 99% of them found once; the top ten carry around 0.47%. Sequencing was performed on naive CD4+ T cells sorted from blood. Subset denoted: CD45RA+ positively selected. The chain links TRBV14 to TRBJ2-4, with no clear D. The source of this sequence is a man between 25 and 39 years old in good health. The CDR3 sequence: CASSQVYPSGQNIQYF. CDR3 nucleotide sequence: TGTGCCAGCAGCCAAGTGTACCCCTCTGGTCAAAACATTCAGTACTTC.